Listed here is a single T cell receptor (beta chain). The sample comes from a study of control samples from healthy donors and cancer patients. CDR1 SGHKS and CDR2 YYEKEE come from the germline V gene (reference sequence). Trimming took 1 base from V and 5 from J, leaving 9 bases between them. The CDR3 runs 13 residues. Data came from immunoSEQ multiplex PCR; TCRdb stores just in-frame clones and leaves some out. This sample has 150,000 or so clones, with 80% to 95% found just once. The J gene is TRBJ1-1, the V gene TRBV5-5; no clear D. The sequencing sample was made of blood. The TCR comes from a man between 18 and 35 years old in good health. The CDR3 here is CASSLFVNTEAFF. In DNA, the CDR3 is TGTGCCAGCAGCTTGTTCGTTAATACTGAAGCTTTCTTT.